A selection of T cell receptor beta chains follows, all from one sample in a study of T cell responses to AZD1222 COVID-19 vaccine. TCRdb's table, derived via immunoSEQ multiplex PCR, lists solely in-frame clones and lacks some. The sample carries about 180,000 clones, more than 75% recorded once. The sample was peripheral blood, taken 28 days after the second AZD1222 dose. All receptors come from an adult who received the AZD1222 COVID-19 vaccine. Both conserved end residues are part of each CDR3. D genes are given only for firm matches. Some rows mark clone size as missing; the rest say once, few, many or name a class of expanded clone.

TRBV3-1/TRBV3-2	TRBJ1-1	NA	NA	TGTGCCAGCAGCGACCGACCGCTGTCGAACACTGAAGCTTTCTTT	CASSDRPLSNTEAFF
TRBV24-1	TRBJ1-4	NA	NA	TGTGCCACCAGTGACGCCGGGAGGGCAAGTAATGAAAAACTGTTTTTT	CATSDAGRASNEKLFF
TRBV28	TRBJ2-7	NA	NA	TGTGCCAGCAGTGTCGGAACATACGAGCAGTACTTC	CASSVGTYEQYF
TRBV15	TRBJ2-2	NA	NA	TGTGCCACCAGCAGAGATCCCACCGGGGAGCTGTTTTTT	CATSRDPTGELFF
TRBV29-1	TRBJ2-1	TRBD2	NA	TGCAGCGTTGAAGGTTCCCGTCGCGGGAGTGACAATGAGCAGTTCTTC	CSVEGSRRGSDNEQFF
TRBV5-1	TRBJ2-7	TRBD1	NA	TGCGCCAGCAGCTTGACAGGGGGCATGAACGAGCAGTACTTC	CASSLTGGMNEQYF
TRBV7-2	TRBJ2-7	NA	NA	TGTGCCAGCAGCTTAGCTTGGGGCTCCTACGAGCAGTACTTC	CASSLAWGSYEQYF
TRBV3-1/TRBV3-2	TRBJ1-5	NA	NA	TGTGCCAGCAGCAGGACTAGCAATCAGCCCCAGCATTTT	CASSRTSNQPQHF
TRBV20-1	TRBJ2-7	NA	few	TGCAGTGCACTGACAGGCGACGAGCAGTACTTC	CSALTGDEQYF
TRBV7-9	TRBJ2-7	TRBD1	few	TGTGCCAGCAGCTTAGTCGGGGACAGGAGATCCTACGAGCAGTACTTC	CASSLVGDRRSYEQYF
TRBV7-9	TRBJ1-4	TRBD1	few	TGTGCCAGCAGCTTGACCGGGACAGCCACAACTAATGAAAAACTGTTTTTT	CASSLTGTATTNEKLFF
TRBV5-6	TRBJ1-6	TRBD1	NA	TGTGCCAGCAGCCGAGACAGGGACACGAGCTCCTATAATTCACCCCTCCACTTT	CASSRDRDTSSYNSPLHF
TRBV10-3	TRBJ2-7	NA	NA	TGTGCCATCAGTGAGCCGGCGGGATCGACCTACGAGCAGTACTTC	CAISEPAGSTYEQYF
TRBV6-5	TRBJ1-2	TRBD1	NA	TGTGCCAGCAGTTACGAACAGGGGTTTCGGGGCTACACCTTC	CASSYEQGFRGYTF
TRBV12-5	TRBJ2-6	NA	NA	TGTGCTACTACCTTGGAGGGTTTGAAAACCAACGTCCTGACTTTC	CATTLEGLKTNVLTF
TRBV6-5	TRBJ1-2	TRBD1	NA	TGTGCCAGCAGTCGAGGGGGCGGCCCCTATGGCTACACCTTC	CASSRGGGPYGYTF
TRBV5-1	TRBJ2-3	NA	NA	TGCGCCAGCAGCTCCCATGGAGATACGCAGTATTTT	CASSSHGDTQYF
TRBV9	TRBJ2-3	NA	NA	TGTGCCAGCAGCGTAGTTGGCACAAGCACAGATACGCAGTATTTT	CASSVVGTSTDTQYF
TRBV7-2	TRBJ2-7	TRBD1	NA	TGTGCCAGCAGCTCCTCGACAGGGAACGAGCAGTACTTC	CASSSSTGNEQYF
TRBV4-3	TRBJ2-7	TRBD2	many	TGCGCCAGCAGCCAAGGGACTAGCGGGAGTGGCTACGAGCAGTACTTC	CASSQGTSGSGYEQYF
TRBV5-1	TRBJ2-3	TRBD1	once	TGCGCCAGCAGCACGGACAGGGTAGGCACAGATACGCAGTATTTT	CASSTDRVGTDTQYF
TRBV7-2	TRBJ2-3	TRBD2	NA	TGTGCCAGCAGCTCTGGGGGCGGGAGGGGCACGAATACGCAGTATTTT	CASSSGGGRGTNTQYF
TRBV14	TRBJ2-7	NA	NA	TGTGCCAGCAGCCCCAGGGTGGGGCCCTACGAGCAGTACTTC	CASSPRVGPYEQYF
TRBV6-4	TRBJ2-1	NA	NA	TGTGCCAGCAGTGAAGGCAATGAGCAGTTCTTC	CASSEGNEQFF
TRBV2	TRBJ1-2	NA	NA	TGTGCCAGCACCAAACCGGACAGTTTAGCTAACTATGGCTACACCTTC	CASTKPDSLANYGYTF
TRBV6-5	TRBJ1-3	NA	NA	TGTGCCAGCAGTTACTACCCAGGGGCTGGAAACACCATATATTTT	CASSYYPGAGNTIYF
TRBV5-4	TRBJ1-6	TRBD1	once	TGTGCCAGCAGCTTACGACAGGGGTCCGGTTCACCCCTCCACTTT	CASSLRQGSGSPLHF
TRBV28	TRBJ1-4	TRBD1	NA	TGTGCCAGCAGCCCCGACAGGGGGTATGAAAAACTGTTTTTT	CASSPDRGYEKLFF
TRBV7-2	TRBJ2-7	NA	NA	TGTGCCAGCAGCTTAGAGGGCTCCCCACCCGAGCAGTACTTC	CASSLEGSPPEQYF
TRBV12-3/TRBV12-4	TRBJ2-7	TRBD1	NA	TGTGCCAGCACACCGGGACAGGTCTACGAGCAGTACTTC	CASTPGQVYEQYF
TRBV28	TRBJ1-1	NA	NA	TGTGCCAGCACCCTTGCAGGGTGGGGGAACACTGAAGCTTTCTTT	CASTLAGWGNTEAFF
TRBV6-5	TRBJ1-1	NA	NA	TGTGCCAGCAGTCGCCGGGAGAACACTGAAGCTTTCTTT	CASSRRENTEAFF
TRBV10-3	TRBJ2-7	TRBD2	NA	TGTGCCACCGTAGACTTGACTAGCGGGTCCTACGAGCAGTACTTC	CATVDLTSGSYEQYF
TRBV6-5	TRBJ2-2	NA	NA	TGTGCCAGCAGTTACGATGGGGCCGGGGAGCTGTTTTTT	CASSYDGAGELFF
TRBV28	TRBJ2-7	TRBD1	NA	TGTGCCAGCAGCCCCGGGGGGACAGGGAGCAACGAGCAGTACTTC	CASSPGGTGSNEQYF
TRBV7-3	TRBJ2-1	NA	few	TGTGCCAGCAGCTTAAGTAAGGGACACAATGAGCAGTTCTTC	CASSLSKGHNEQFF
TRBV7-3	TRBJ1-5	TRBD1	NA	TGTGCCAGCAGCGAAGCAGGGGGTGGCAATCAGCCCCAGCATTTT	CASSEAGGGNQPQHF
TRBV7-2	TRBJ2-7	NA	NA	TGTGCCAGCAGCCCCGGGCGCGAGCAGTACTTC	CASSPGREQYF
TRBV6-5	TRBJ2-7	NA	once	TGTGCCAGCAGCAAGGGGGTGGGAGAGCAGTACTTC	CASSKGVGEQYF
TRBV27	TRBJ1-5	TRBD1	few	TGTGCCACCTCCTACACAGGGGGCAATCAGCCCCAGCATTTT	CATSYTGGNQPQHF
TRBV6-4	TRBJ2-2	NA	NA	TGTGCCAGCAGTGCCGCGAACACCGGGGAGCTGTTTTTT	CASSAANTGELFF
TRBV9	TRBJ1-3	TRBD1	NA	TGTGCCAGCAGCGTAGACCCCCGCGTTGCAGGGGGCTCTGGAAACACCATATATTTT	CASSVDPRVAGGSGNTIYF
TRBV20-1	TRBJ2-7	NA	NA	TGCAGTGCTGGGGGCCCTCTCGAGCAGTACTTC	CSAGGPLEQYF
TRBV7-8	TRBJ2-2	NA	once	TGTGCCAGCAAAGCCGGGATCACTGACGGGACCGGGGAGCTGTTTTTT	CASKAGITDGTGELFF
TRBV19	TRBJ1-5	NA	NA	TGTGCCAGTAGTATAGATGGTGGCAGCCCCCAGCATTTT	CASSIDGGSPQHF
TRBV23-1	TRBJ2-1	NA	NA	TGCGCCAGCAGTCAAAAGTCCTTGTTTGGGCAATACAATGAGCAGTTCTTC	CASSQKSLFGQYNEQFF
TRBV4-3	TRBJ2-7	TRBD1	few	TGCGCCAGCAGCCATCGCTATCATGCCGGGACAGGCGACGACGAACCCTCCTACGAGCAGTACTTC	CASSHRYHAGTGDDEPSYEQYF
TRBV19	TRBJ2-1	NA	NA	TGTGCCAGTAGTATAGGGCAGAGCTCCTACAATGAGCAGTTCTTC	CASSIGQSSYNEQFF
TRBV9	TRBJ1-4	TRBD1	NA	TGTGCCAGCAGCGTAGGGACAGGGGGGGAAAAACTGTTTTTT	CASSVGTGGEKLFF
TRBV9	TRBJ1-1	NA	NA	TGTGCCAGCAGCGGAAAGATGGGACGGACCCAGAACACTGAAGCTTTCTTT	CASSGKMGRTQNTEAFF
TRBV25-1	TRBJ2-3	TRBD1	few	TGTGCCAGCAGTGAATACGAGACAGGGATGAATACGCAGTATTTT	CASSEYETGMNTQYF
TRBV4-3	TRBJ2-7	NA	NA	TGCGCCAGCAGCCAAGACTACGGACGCTGGGAGCAGTACTTC	CASSQDYGRWEQYF
TRBV2	TRBJ1-1	NA	once	TGTGCCAGCAGTGGGGCAGGGGCATACACTGAAGCTTTCTTT	CASSGAGAYTEAFF
TRBV10-3	TRBJ2-3	TRBD2	once	TGTGCCATCACTACCACTAGCGGAAGCACAGATACGCAGTATTTT	CAITTTSGSTDTQYF
TRBV6-2/TRBV6-3	TRBJ1-5	NA	NA	TGTGCCAGCAGTACTGGGACAAGTAATCAGCCCCAGCATTTT	CASSTGTSNQPQHF
TRBV15	TRBJ2-2	NA	NA	TGTGCCACCAGCGGGGGACCAAACACCGGGGAGCTGTTTTTT	CATSGGPNTGELFF
TRBV6-1	TRBJ2-3	NA	NA	TGTGCCAGCAGCGGAGGAACAGATACGCAGTATTTT	CASSGGTDTQYF
TRBV29-1	TRBJ2-5	NA	NA	TGCAGCGTCGACGGGCTAGCGTATACCCAGTACTTC	CSVDGLAYTQYF
TRBV28	TRBJ2-2	NA	NA	TGTGCCAGCTCTTACCCAGCGGGACAGGTTAACACCGGGGAGCTGTTTTTT	CASSYPAGQVNTGELFF